This T cell receptor (beta chain) was retrieved from a study of blood T cell repertoires in COVID-19. Study as a whole: The United States, Italy and Spain were the sources of the acute and convalescent COVID-19 samples. PBMCs, B-cell-depleted T cells, or T cells provided the cDNA or gDNA that made up the material.

This clone was seen more than once but under ten times. As handled by the study authors: Nucleated cell number was recorded as an estimate derived from reference gene primer amplification. The assay was immunoSEQ multiplex PCR, and TCRdb's table has in-frame clones only and misses some. The DNA gave D and trimming, while V, J and clone size come from that table. This table holds roughly 80,000 clones, 80% to 95% found once. This CDR3 contains 14 residues. CDR1 and CDR2 from the germline V gene are SEHNR and FQNEAQ (reference sequence). V gave up 2 bases and J gave up 0 bases, with 7 bases separating them. Recruited during active infection, patients (from Seattle) were subsequently followed longitudinally.

The chain combines TRBV7-9 with TRBJ1-2, with unresolved D. Specimen: peripheral blood. The source is a man aged 50-59 years with COVID-19, enrolled during active disease. The CDR3 loop reads CASSLLPANYGYTF. In DNA, the CDR3 is TGTGCCAGCAGCTTACTTCCAGCTAACTATGGCTACACCTTC.